This TCR beta chain was found in a study of cytomegalovirus exposure and HLA in healthy donors. Whole-study results and caveats: TCR sequences were mostly rare, though some public TCRs occurred in many donors. Among the sequence variants, a highly shared cluster was likely an artifact of sequencing. Several of the most significant clusters appeared linked to common viral pathogens, based on a later analysis.

V gave up 0 bases and J gave up 3 bases, with 12 bases separating them. Germline V CDR1 and CDR2: LGHNT, FRNRAP. The CDR3 spans 16 residues. 60 Vbeta and 13 Jbeta primers were used in PCR. The data were produced by immunoSEQ multiplex PCR, yet TCRdb's version contains in-frame clones alone and is incomplete. The profile shows some 200,000 clones, roughly 80% of them singletons. Points on this clone: The antigen remains unidentified.

The sample taken for sequencing was PBMCs. The chain joins TRBV12-5 to TRBJ2-1, with D perhaps matching TRBD1 (6 bases). The clonotype was recovered from a woman in her forties in good health and CMV-seronegative. Here the CDR3 DNA reads TGTGCTAGTGGTTTGGTACTTGGGGGCAGCTACAATGAGCAGTTCTTC. This codes for CASGLVLGGSYNEQFF.